Each of the 8 T cell receptor beta chains below was sequenced from the same sample in a study of shared clonotypes between healthy human individuals. Terminally differentiated effector memory CD45RA+ cells were excluded by CCR7 positive selection of CD45RO-negative cells. Clones were sequenced by immunoSEQ multiplex PCR, and TCRdb holds only the in-frame ones, with some missing. This sample carries approximately 840,000 clones, roughly 96% of them seen once, and the ten largest clones take less than 0.3%. Specimen: naive CD8+ T cells sorted from blood. These receptors originate from a man aged 25-45 years in good health.

V usage is TRBV4-3 and J usage is TRBJ2-3; 9 positions match TRBD2. Looked up from germline, CDR1 is LGHNA and CDR2 is YSLEER. V dropped 2 bases and J dropped 2; count of bases not matched to a gene: 11. The CDR3 is 18 amino acids. This CDR3 reads CASSQSSVAGENTDTQYF. The CDR3 DNA sequence: TGCGCCAGCAGCCAATCCTCCGTAGCGGGAGAGAACACAGATACGCAGTATTTT.

This clone has just one count. V usage is TRBV6-5 and J usage is TRBJ2-1; the D is unclear. The ends were cut back, 2 bases at V and 2 bases at J, with 4 bases in the middle. CDR3 size: 13 residues. Looked up from germline, CDR1 is MNHEY and CDR2 is SVGAGI. The CDR3 region is CASSYRAYNEQFF. CDR3 bases: TGTGCCAGCAGTTACAGGGCCTACAATGAGCAGTTCTTC.

The V gene is TRBV7-6, the J gene TRBJ2-2, with a possible D match to TRBD2 (5 bases). Germline lookup yields CDR1 SGHVS and CDR2 FNYEAQ. This CDR3 is built from 15 residues. The V gene lost 2 bases and the J gene lost 4 bases, with 11 bases spanning the gap. The CDR3 DNA reads TGTGCCAGCAGCTTATCCGGGATCACCACCGGGGAGCTGTTTTTT. Translated: CASSLSGITTGELFF.

The CDR3 DNA follows: TGTGCCATCAGTGAGTCTCTGGGGGGTATTACTGAAGCTTTCTTT. Residues: CAISESLGGITEAFF. The chain couples TRBV10-3 to TRBJ1-1, with D tentatively TRBD1 (5 bases). Trimming took off 0 bases at V and 5 bases at J, with 13 bases between the two ends. The CDR3 consists of 15 residues. Germline V gives CDR1 ENHRY, CDR2 SYGVKD.

This clone has only one observation. V gene TRBV2 combines with J gene TRBJ2-7; TRBD1 agrees at 7 bases. V shed 6 bases, J shed 0 bases, and the junction held 11 bases outside the gene matches. CDR3 size: 16 residues. CDR1 is SNHLY and CDR2 is FYNNEI in the germline V gene. The CDR3 sequence: CASRDRTGTVSYEQYF. The DNA of the CDR3 is TGTGCCAGCAGAGACCGTACTGGGACAGTCTCCTACGAGCAGTACTTC.

This rearrangement joins TRBV7-9 to TRBJ2-7; 7 bases agree with TRBD2. The CDR3 is 15 residues long. Germline CDR1 is SEHNR and CDR2 is FQNEAQ (reference sequence). Trimming cost V 4 bases and J 3 bases; bases outside gene matches: 9. For the CDR3, the DNA is TGTGCCAGCAGCTATTTCCTAGCGGAATACTACGAGCAGTACTTC. It yields the protein CASSYFLAEYYEQYF.

The chain carries TRBV4-3 and TRBJ2-7; 9 nucleotides agree with TRBD2. The J segment lost 5 bases and the V segment lost 4 bases, leaving 9 bases of the junction unmatched. The germline gives CDR1 LGHNA, CDR2 YSLEER. The CDR3 length is 15 residues. CDR3 in amino acids: CASSPMQREVDEQYF. DNA of the CDR3: TGCGCCAGCAGCCCCATGCAGCGGGAGGTCGACGAGCAGTACTTC.

The rearrangement joins TRBV15 to TRBJ2-1; 8 bases agree with TRBD2. V was pared by 7 bases and J by 4 bases, with 6 bases of the junction left unmatched. The CDR3 runs to 14 residues. CDR1 and CDR2 from the germline V gene are LNHNV and YYDKDF (reference sequence). CDR3 sequence (DNA): TGTGCCACCATCGGCGGGAGGAGTTACAATGAGCAGTTCTTC. Its protein product is CATIGGRSYNEQFF.